The entry below describes one T cell receptor (beta chain). Some clones are missing from TCRdb's copy, which holds only in-frame ones; the method was immunoSEQ multiplex PCR. The sample lists tens of thousands of clones, 86% seen once, with just over 20% in the top ten. The data are from a study of OX40 agonist ivuxolimab in advanced cancers. Study-level background: Having had anti-PD-1, anti-PD-L1 or anti-CTLA-4 therapy before was allowed, and over 35% had some.

A history of autoimmune disease or systemic immunosuppression excluded patients. Trimming took 4 bases from V and 6 from J; bases not matched to a gene: 7. The CDR3 is 15 amino acids. Per germline, CDR1 SGHTA and CDR2 FQGNSA. This clonotype was obtained from an adult with an advanced solid tumor such as melanoma, head and neck, liver or kidney cancer. The chain uses TRBV7-2 and TRBJ2-1, with 9 bases that match TRBD1. The starting material was CD4+ or CD8+ T cells sorted from blood, obtained in a trial of the OX40 agonist ivuxolimab. CDR3 in DNA: TGTGCCAGCAGCTCAGGGACAGGGCCAATCAATGAGCAGTTCTTC. Its protein product is CASSSGTGPINEQFF.